This TCR beta chain was found in a study of cytomegalovirus exposure and HLA in healthy donors. Amplification used 60 Vbeta primers and 13 Jbeta primers. Profiled with immunoSEQ multiplex PCR; TCRdb holds only in-frame clones, not every one. This table holds approximately 130,000 clones, roughly 79% found once. As regards this clone: The target antigen is unknown.

Per germline, CDR1 KGHSH and CDR2 LQKENI. This CDR3 spans 14 amino acids. V lost 6 bases and J lost 2; bases outside the gene matches: 5. Study-wide results and caveats: An assumption of roughly uniform sequencing depth across donors underlay the presence/absence analyses. According to the study, 150 to 200 TCR beta chains were cytomegalovirus-associated. The dataset shows that most TCR sequences were rare, while some public TCRs occurred in many donors.

Sequences were obtained from PBMCs. This chain joins TRBV18 and TRBJ2-3; 7 nucleotides agree with TRBD2. The TCR originated in a man between 18 and 35 years old in good health and CMV-seronegative. CDR3 bases: TGTGCCAGCTCCCCAGCGGGGACCACAGATACGCAGTATTTT. Amino acids: CASSPAGTTDTQYF.